This is a list of T cell receptor beta chains from one sample in a study of blood T cell repertoires in COVID-19. TCRdb's table, derived via immunoSEQ multiplex PCR, lists solely in-frame clones and lacks some. The sample lists about 410,000 clones, around 91% occurring once. The sample comprised peripheral blood. These receptors all stem from a middle-aged woman with COVID-19, enrolled during active disease. The CDR3 runs from the conserved cysteine through the conserved F or W. Fields, in order: J gene, CDR3 length, V gene, clone size, D gene, CDR3 protein, CDR3 DNA. A D gene is named only where the DNA matches it firmly. Not all rows give a size; the values are once, few, many and, for expanded clones, a class.

J gene: TRBJ2-2; CDR3 length: 17; V gene: TRBV4-3; clone size: -; D gene: TRBD1; CDR3 protein: CASSQARQGSNTGELFF; CDR3 DNA: TGCGCCAGCAGCCAAGCTCGACAGGGTTCGAACACCGGGGAGCTGTTTTTT
J gene: TRBJ2-1; CDR3 length: 13; V gene: TRBV5-6; clone size: -; D gene: -; CDR3 protein: CASSLARYNEQFF; CDR3 DNA: TGTGCCAGCAGCTTGGCCCGCTACAATGAGCAGTTCTTC
J gene: TRBJ2-7; CDR3 length: 15; V gene: TRBV7-9; clone size: -; D gene: TRBD1; CDR3 protein: CASSPGTGGPYEQYF; CDR3 DNA: TGTGCCAGCAGCCCCGGGACAGGGGGCCCCTACGAGCAGTACTTC
J gene: TRBJ2-1; CDR3 length: 14; V gene: TRBV7-3; clone size: -; D gene: TRBD1; CDR3 protein: CASSVRGQGNEQFF; CDR3 DNA: TGTGCCAGCAGCGTTAGAGGACAGGGGAATGAGCAGTTCTTC
J gene: TRBJ2-3; CDR3 length: 17; V gene: TRBV28; clone size: -; D gene: TRBD2; CDR3 protein: CASSVLGAGENTDTQYF; CDR3 DNA: TGTGCCAGCAGTGTACTTGGAGCGGGGGAAAACACAGATACGCAGTATTTT
J gene: TRBJ1-5; CDR3 length: 19; V gene: TRBV18; clone size: -; D gene: -; CDR3 protein: CASSPQALATLASNQPQHF; CDR3 DNA: TGTGCCAGCTCACCACAGGCTCTGGCGACCCTAGCTAGCAATCAGCCCCAGCATTTT
J gene: TRBJ1-6; CDR3 length: 17; V gene: TRBV7-2; clone size: -; D gene: -; CDR3 protein: CASSSRWAENTNSPLHF; CDR3 DNA: TGTGCCAGCAGCTCGCGTTGGGCAGAGAACACTAATTCACCCCTCCACTTT
J gene: TRBJ2-1; CDR3 length: 19; V gene: TRBV27; clone size: -; D gene: TRBD2; CDR3 protein: CASSFPTSGAGPSYNEQFF; CDR3 DNA: TGTGCCAGCAGTTTTCCGACTAGCGGAGCGGGCCCCTCCTACAATGAGCAGTTCTTC
J gene: TRBJ2-3; CDR3 length: 14; V gene: TRBV7-2; clone size: few; D gene: -; CDR3 protein: CASSLVPVPDTQYF; CDR3 DNA: TGTGCCAGCAGCTTAGTTCCGGTTCCAGATACGCAGTATTTT
J gene: TRBJ2-2; CDR3 length: 19; V gene: TRBV7-3; clone size: -; D gene: -; CDR3 protein: CASSDIIGSGTLDTGELFF; CDR3 DNA: TGTGCCAGCAGCGACATTATAGGGAGCGGGACACTCGACACCGGGGAGCTGTTTTTT
J gene: TRBJ2-3; CDR3 length: 16; V gene: TRBV5-6; clone size: -; D gene: -; CDR3 protein: CASSSWRAHPTDTQYF; CDR3 DNA: TGTGCCAGCAGTTCTTGGCGGGCTCACCCTACAGATACGCAGTATTTT
J gene: TRBJ1-2; CDR3 length: 14; V gene: TRBV5-1; clone size: -; D gene: -; CDR3 protein: CASSFALDSYGYTF; CDR3 DNA: TGCGCCAGCAGCTTTGCCTTGGACTCGTATGGCTACACCTTC
J gene: TRBJ1-5; CDR3 length: 16; V gene: TRBV28; clone size: -; D gene: -; CDR3 protein: CASSLWAGSGNQPQHF; CDR3 DNA: TGTGCCAGCAGCCTCTGGGCAGGGTCCGGCAATCAGCCCCAGCATTTT
J gene: TRBJ1-2; CDR3 length: 14; V gene: TRBV28; clone size: -; D gene: -; CDR3 protein: CASSSGGIHYGYTF; CDR3 DNA: TGTGCCAGCAGCTCCGGGGGAATACACTATGGCTACACCTTC
J gene: TRBJ1-5; CDR3 length: 14; V gene: TRBV6-2/TRBV6-3; clone size: once; D gene: -; CDR3 protein: CASSYLTGNQPQHF; CDR3 DNA: TGTGCCAGCAGTTACTTAACGGGAAATCAGCCCCAGCATTTT
J gene: TRBJ2-2; CDR3 length: 14; V gene: TRBV6-6; clone size: -; D gene: -; CDR3 protein: CASSWIIATGELFF; CDR3 DNA: TGTGCCAGCAGTTGGATTATAGCGACCGGGGAGCTGTTTTTT
J gene: TRBJ2-5; CDR3 length: 13; V gene: TRBV2; clone size: -; D gene: -; CDR3 protein: CASSGTGEETQYF; CDR3 DNA: TGTGCCAGCAGTGGGACTGGAGAAGAGACCCAGTACTTC
J gene: TRBJ1-2; CDR3 length: 15; V gene: TRBV27; clone size: -; D gene: -; CDR3 protein: CASSTSFRGNYGYTF; CDR3 DNA: TGTGCCAGCAGTACCAGCTTCCGGGGGAACTATGGCTACACCTTC
J gene: TRBJ2-1; CDR3 length: 14; V gene: TRBV5-4; clone size: -; D gene: -; CDR3 protein: CASSLKSSYNEQFF; CDR3 DNA: TGTGCCAGCAGCTTGAAGAGCTCCTACAATGAGCAGTTCTTC
J gene: TRBJ2-1; CDR3 length: 15; V gene: TRBV19; clone size: -; D gene: TRBD2; CDR3 protein: CASSIGGRGGYEQFF; CDR3 DNA: TGTGCCAGTAGTATTGGAGGACGGGGGGGCTATGAGCAGTTCTTC
J gene: TRBJ1-1; CDR3 length: 14; V gene: TRBV5-4; clone size: -; D gene: -; CDR3 protein: CASTTGRLNTEAFF; CDR3 DNA: TGTGCCAGCACGACCGGGAGGTTGAACACTGAAGCTTTCTTT
J gene: TRBJ2-7; CDR3 length: 13; V gene: TRBV6-5; clone size: -; D gene: TRBD2; CDR3 protein: CASSWGGSYEQYF; CDR3 DNA: TGTGCCAGCAGTTGGGGGGGGAGCTACGAGCAGTACTTC
J gene: TRBJ2-1; CDR3 length: 16; V gene: TRBV28; clone size: -; D gene: -; CDR3 protein: CASSRNGLALNDEQFF; CDR3 DNA: TGTGCCAGCAGTAGAAACGGACTGGCCCTAAACGATGAGCAGTTCTTC